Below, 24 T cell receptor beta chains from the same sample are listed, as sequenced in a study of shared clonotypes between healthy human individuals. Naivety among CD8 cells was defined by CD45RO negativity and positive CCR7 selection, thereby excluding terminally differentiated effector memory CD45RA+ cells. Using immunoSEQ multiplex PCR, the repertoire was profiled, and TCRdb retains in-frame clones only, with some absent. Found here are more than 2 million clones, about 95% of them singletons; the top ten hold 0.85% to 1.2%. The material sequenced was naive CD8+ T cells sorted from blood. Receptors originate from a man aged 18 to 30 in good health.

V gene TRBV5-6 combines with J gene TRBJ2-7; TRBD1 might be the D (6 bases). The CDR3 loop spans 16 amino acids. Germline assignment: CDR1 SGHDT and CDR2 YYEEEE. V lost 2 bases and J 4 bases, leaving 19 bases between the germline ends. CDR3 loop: CASSFFPGEPVYEQYF. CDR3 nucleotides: TGTGCCAGCAGCTTCTTCCCAGGGGAACCGGTTTACGAGCAGTACTTC.

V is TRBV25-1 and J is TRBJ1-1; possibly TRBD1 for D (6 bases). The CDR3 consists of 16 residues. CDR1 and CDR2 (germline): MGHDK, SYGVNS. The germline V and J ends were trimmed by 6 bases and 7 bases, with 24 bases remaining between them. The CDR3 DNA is TGTGCCAGCAGGGGGACCCATACAGGGATCCATCGTGAAGCTTTCTTT. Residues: CASRGTHTGIHREAFF.

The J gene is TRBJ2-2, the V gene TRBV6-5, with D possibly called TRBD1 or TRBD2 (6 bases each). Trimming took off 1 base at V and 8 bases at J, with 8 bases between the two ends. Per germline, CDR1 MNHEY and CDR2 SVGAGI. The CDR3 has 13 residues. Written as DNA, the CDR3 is TGTGCCAGCAGTTACTGGGGGGCGGGGGAGCTGTTTTTT. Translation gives CASSYWGAGELFF.

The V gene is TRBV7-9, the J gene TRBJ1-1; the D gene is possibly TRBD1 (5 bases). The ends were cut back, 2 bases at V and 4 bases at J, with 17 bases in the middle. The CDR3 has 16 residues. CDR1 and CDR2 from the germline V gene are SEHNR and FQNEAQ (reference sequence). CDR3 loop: CASSLLSGNGGTEAFF. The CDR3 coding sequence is TGTGCCAGCAGCTTACTCTCAGGGAACGGTGGCACTGAAGCTTTCTTT. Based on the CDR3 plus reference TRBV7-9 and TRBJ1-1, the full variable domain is DTGVSQNPRHKITKRGQNVTFRCDPISEHNRLYWYRQTLGQGPEFLTYFQNEAQLEKSRLLSDRFSAERPKGSFSTLEIQRTEQGDSAMYLCASSLLSGNGGTEAFFGQGTRLTVV.

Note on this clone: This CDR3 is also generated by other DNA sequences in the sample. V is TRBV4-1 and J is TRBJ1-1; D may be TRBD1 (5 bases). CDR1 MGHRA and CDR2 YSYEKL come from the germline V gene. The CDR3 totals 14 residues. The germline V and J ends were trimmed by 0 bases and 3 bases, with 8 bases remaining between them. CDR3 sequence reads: CASSQEPGDTEAFF. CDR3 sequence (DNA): TGCGCCAGCAGCCAAGAACCGGGGGACACTGAAGCTTTCTTT.

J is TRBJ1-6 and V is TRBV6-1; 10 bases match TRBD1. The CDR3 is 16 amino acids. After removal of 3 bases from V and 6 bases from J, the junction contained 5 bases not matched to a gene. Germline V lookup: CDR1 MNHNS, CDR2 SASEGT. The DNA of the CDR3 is TGTGCCAGCAGTGATCTAGGGACAGGGGTTAATTCACCCCTCCACTTT. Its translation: CASSDLGTGVNSPLHF.

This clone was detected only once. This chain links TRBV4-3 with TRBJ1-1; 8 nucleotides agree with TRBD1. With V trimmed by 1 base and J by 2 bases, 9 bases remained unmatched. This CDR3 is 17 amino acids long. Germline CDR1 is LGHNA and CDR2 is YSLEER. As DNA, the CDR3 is TGCGCCAGCAGCCAAGCCCTGCCAGGGGGCGAAAACACTGAAGCTTTCTTT. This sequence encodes CASSQALPGGENTEAFF.

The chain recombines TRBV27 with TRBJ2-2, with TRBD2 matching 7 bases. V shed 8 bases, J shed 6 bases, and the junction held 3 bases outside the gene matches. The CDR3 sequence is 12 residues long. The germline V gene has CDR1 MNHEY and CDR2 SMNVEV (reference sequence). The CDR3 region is CASRGGAGELFF. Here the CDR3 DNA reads TGTGCCAGCCGTGGGGGGGCCGGGGAGCTGTTTTTT.

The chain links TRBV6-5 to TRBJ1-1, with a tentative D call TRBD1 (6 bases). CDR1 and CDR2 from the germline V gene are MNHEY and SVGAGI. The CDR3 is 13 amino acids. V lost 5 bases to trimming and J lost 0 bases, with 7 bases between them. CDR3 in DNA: TGTGCCAGCAGTAGGGGGGTGAACACTGAAGCTTTCTTT. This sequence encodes CASSRGVNTEAFF.

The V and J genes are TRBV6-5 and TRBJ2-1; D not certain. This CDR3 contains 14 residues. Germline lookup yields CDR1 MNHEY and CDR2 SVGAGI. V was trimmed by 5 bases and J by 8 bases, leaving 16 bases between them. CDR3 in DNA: TGTGCCAGCAGTCTCCACGGACCGTCCGATGAGCAGTTCTTC. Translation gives CASSLHGPSDEQFF.

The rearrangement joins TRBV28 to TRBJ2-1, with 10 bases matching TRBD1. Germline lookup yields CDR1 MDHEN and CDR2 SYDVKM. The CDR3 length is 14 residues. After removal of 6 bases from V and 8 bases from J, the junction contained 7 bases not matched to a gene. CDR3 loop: CASRQGQGDYEQFF. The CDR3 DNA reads TGTGCCAGCAGGCAAGGACAGGGGGATTATGAGCAGTTCTTC.

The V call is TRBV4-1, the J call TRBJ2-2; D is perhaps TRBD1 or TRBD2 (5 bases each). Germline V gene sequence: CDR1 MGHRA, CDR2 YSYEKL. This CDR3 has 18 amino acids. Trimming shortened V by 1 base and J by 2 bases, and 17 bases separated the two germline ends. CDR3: CASSQAPAGTYNTGELFF. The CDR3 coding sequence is TGCGCCAGCAGCCAAGCCCCGGCCGGGACCTATAACACCGGGGAGCTGTTTTTT.

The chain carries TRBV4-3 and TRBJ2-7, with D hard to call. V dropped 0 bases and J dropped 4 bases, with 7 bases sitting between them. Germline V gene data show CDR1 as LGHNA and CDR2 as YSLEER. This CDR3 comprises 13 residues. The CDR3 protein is CASSQDLEYEQYF. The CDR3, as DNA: TGCGCCAGCAGCCAAGATTTAGAATACGAGCAGTACTTC.

The DNA of the CDR3 is TGTGCCAGCAGTGACTACAGACAGGGCAACAATGAGCAGTTCTTC. As protein: CASSDYRQGNNEQFF. This chain uses TRBV6-1 with TRBJ2-1; 7 nucleotides agree with TRBD1. V shed 3 bases, J shed 5 bases, and the junction held 7 bases outside the gene matches. Looked up from germline, CDR1 is MNHNS and CDR2 is SASEGT. The CDR3 consists of 15 residues.

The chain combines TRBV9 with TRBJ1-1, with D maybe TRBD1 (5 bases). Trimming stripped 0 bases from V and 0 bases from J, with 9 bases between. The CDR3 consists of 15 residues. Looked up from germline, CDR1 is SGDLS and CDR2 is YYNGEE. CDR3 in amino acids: CASSVDAGMNTEAFF. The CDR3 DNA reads TGTGCCAGCAGCGTAGATGCAGGGATGAACACTGAAGCTTTCTTT.

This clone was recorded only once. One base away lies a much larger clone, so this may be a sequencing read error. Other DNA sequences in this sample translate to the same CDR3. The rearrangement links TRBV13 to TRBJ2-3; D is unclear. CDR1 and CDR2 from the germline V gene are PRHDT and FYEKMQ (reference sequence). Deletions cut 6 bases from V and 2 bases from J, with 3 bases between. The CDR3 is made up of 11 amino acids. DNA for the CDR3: TGTGCCAGCAGTTTCACAGATACGCAGTATTTT. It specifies CASSFTDTQYF.

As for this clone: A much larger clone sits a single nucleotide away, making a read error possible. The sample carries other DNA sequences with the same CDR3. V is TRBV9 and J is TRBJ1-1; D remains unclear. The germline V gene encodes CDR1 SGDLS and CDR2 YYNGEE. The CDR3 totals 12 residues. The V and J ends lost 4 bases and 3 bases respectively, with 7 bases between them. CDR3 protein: CASSSGDTEAFF. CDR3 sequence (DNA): TGTGCCAGCAGCTCCGGGGACACTGAAGCTTTCTTT.

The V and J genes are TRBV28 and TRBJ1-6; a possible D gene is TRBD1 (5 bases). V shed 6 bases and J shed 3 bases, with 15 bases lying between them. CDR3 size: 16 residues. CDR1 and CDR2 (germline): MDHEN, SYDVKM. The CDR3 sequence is CASRSPRGNYNSPLHF. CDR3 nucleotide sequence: TGTGCCAGCAGGTCCCCGAGGGGCAACTATAATTCACCCCTCCACTTT. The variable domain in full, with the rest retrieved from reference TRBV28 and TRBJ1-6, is DVKVTQSSRYLVKRTGEKVFLECVQDMDHENMFWYRQDPGLGLRLIYFSYDVKMKEKGDIPEGYSVSREKKERFSLILESASTNQTSMYLCASRSPRGNYNSPLHFGNGTRLTVT.

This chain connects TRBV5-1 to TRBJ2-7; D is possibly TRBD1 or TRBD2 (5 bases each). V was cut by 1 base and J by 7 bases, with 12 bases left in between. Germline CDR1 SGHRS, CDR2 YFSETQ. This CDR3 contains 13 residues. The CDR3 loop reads CASSLQGPEEQYF. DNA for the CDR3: TGCGCCAGCAGCTTGCAGGGACCTGAGGAGCAGTACTTC.

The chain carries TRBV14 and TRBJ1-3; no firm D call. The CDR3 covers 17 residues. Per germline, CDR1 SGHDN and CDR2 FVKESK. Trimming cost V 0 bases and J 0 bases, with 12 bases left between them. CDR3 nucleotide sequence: TGTGCCAGCAGCCAAGACGGCGCAGTTGTCTCTGGAAACACCATATATTTT. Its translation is CASSQDGAVVSGNTIYF.

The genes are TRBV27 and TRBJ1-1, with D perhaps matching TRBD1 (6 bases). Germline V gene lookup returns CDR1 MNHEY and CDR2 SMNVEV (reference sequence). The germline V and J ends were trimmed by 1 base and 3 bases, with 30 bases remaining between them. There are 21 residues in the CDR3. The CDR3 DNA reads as TGTGCCAGCAGTTTATTCCTACCCCCTCTTTCGGGATCACAGGGCTACACTGAAGCTTTCTTT. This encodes CASSLFLPPLSGSQGYTEAFF.

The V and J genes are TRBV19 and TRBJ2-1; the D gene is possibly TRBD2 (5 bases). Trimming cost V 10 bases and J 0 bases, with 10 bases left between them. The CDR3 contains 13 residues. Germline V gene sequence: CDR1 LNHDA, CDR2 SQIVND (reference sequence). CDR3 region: CATFDYSYNEQFF. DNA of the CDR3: TGTGCCACCTTCGACTACTCCTACAATGAGCAGTTCTTC.

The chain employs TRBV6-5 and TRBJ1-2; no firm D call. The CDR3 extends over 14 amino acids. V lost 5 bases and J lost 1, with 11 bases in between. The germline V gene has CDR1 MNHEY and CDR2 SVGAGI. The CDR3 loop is CASSTPVGNYGYTF. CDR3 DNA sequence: TGTGCCAGCAGTACCCCCGTGGGTAACTATGGCTACACCTTC.

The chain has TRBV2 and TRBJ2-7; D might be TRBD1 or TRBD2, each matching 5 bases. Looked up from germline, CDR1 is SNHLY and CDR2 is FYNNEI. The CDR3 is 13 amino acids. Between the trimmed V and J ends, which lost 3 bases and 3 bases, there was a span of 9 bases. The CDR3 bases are TGTGCCAGCAGTGAGCCAGGGAGCTACGAGCAGTACTTC. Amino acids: CASSEPGSYEQYF.